The 26 T cell receptor beta chains below were found in one sample sequenced in a study of T-cell memory formation after mild COVID-19. Each CDR3 protein is one row after TCRdb ran MiXCR on the 5' RACE reads. The sample has about 470,000 distinct CDR3 sequences, 18% seen once. The sample taken for sequencing was PBMCs or a T cell subset sorted from them (not recorded which). These receptors all come from an adult woman who had mild COVID-19 (a few samples of this study predate the infection). Cell type and time point are not known.

The rearrangement uses TRBV4-3 and TRBJ1-2; possible D gene TRBD1, 6 bases. V lost 3 bases to trimming and J lost 4 bases, with 9 bases between them. The CDR3 has 13 amino acids. CDR1 LGHNA and CDR2 YSLEER come from the germline V gene. CDR3 amino acids: CASSQGGSYGYTF. The DNA of the CDR3 is TGCGCCAGCAGCCAGGGGGGCAGCTATGGCTACACCTTC.

This clonotype turned up a few times. The chain is built from TRBV7-3 and TRBJ1-2, with TRBD1 as a possible D gene (5 bases). Germline lookup yields CDR1 SGHTA and CDR2 FQGTGA. With 0 bases removed from V and 7 bases from J, the gap between germline ends came to 12 bases. The CDR3 contains 14 residues. The CDR3 loop is CASSLTGQGVGYTF. CDR3 DNA sequence: TGTGCCAGCAGCTTAACCGGGCAGGGTGTTGGCTACACCTTC.

The J gene is TRBJ1-2, the V gene TRBV7-8, with D perhaps TRBD1 (5 bases). The V end was cut by 5 bases, the J end by 1 base, with 11 bases between. This CDR3 has 14 amino acids. The germline gives CDR1 SGHVS, CDR2 FQNEAQ. In DNA, the CDR3 is TGTGCCAGCAGCCCGCCGGACAATAACTATGGCTACACCTTC. Translating gives CASSPPDNNYGYTF.

The chain recombines TRBV12-3 or TRBV12-4 with TRBJ2-1; D call uncertain. Trimming took off 3 bases at V and 8 bases at J, with 14 bases between the two ends. This CDR3 is 14 amino acids long. CDR3 amino acids: CASSLMGSNDEQFF. The CDR3 DNA is TGTGCCAGCAGTTTGATGGGGTCTAACGATGAGCAGTTCTTC.

This clonotype came up a few times. This chain uses TRBV9 with TRBJ2-1, with TRBD1 as a possible D gene (6 bases). V lost 0 bases and J 1 base, leaving 14 bases between the germline ends. CDR3 length: 17 residues. The germline V gene encodes CDR1 SGDLS and CDR2 YYNGEE. The CDR3 here is CASSVARTGLSYNEQFF. CDR3 nucleotides: TGTGCCAGCAGCGTAGCGCGTACAGGGCTTTCCTACAATGAGCAGTTCTTC. Combining the CDR3 with reference TRBV9 and TRBJ2-1 gives the whole variable domain DSGVTQTPKHLITATGQRVTLRCSPRSGDLSVYWYQQSLDQGLQFLIQYYNGEERAKGNILERFSAQQFPDLHSELNLSSLELGDSALYFCASSVARTGLSYNEQFFGPGTRLTVL.

The chain is built from TRBV5-6 and TRBJ2-7; 8 bases are a match to TRBD1. The CDR3 covers 13 residues. Germline V CDR1 and CDR2: SGHDT, YYEEEE. V trimming: 7 bases; J trimming: 3 bases; junction bases outside the gene matches: 6. The CDR3 here is CASHPGQVYEQYF. DNA of the CDR3: TGTGCCAGCCACCCGGGACAGGTCTACGAGCAGTACTTC.

The chain combines TRBV9 with TRBJ1-3, with D possibly TRBD1 on 5 matching bases. The CDR3 has 15 amino acids. Germline assignment: CDR1 SGDLS and CDR2 YYNGEE. V lost 4 bases to trimming and J lost 4 bases, with 15 bases between them. The CDR3 coding sequence is TGTGCCAGCAGCCACCACGCGGGGGACGGAAACACCATATATTTT. It specifies CASSHHAGDGNTIYF.

Only a few counts were recorded for this clonotype. The chain uses TRBV5-1 and TRBJ1-1; TRBD1 matches 9 bases. Germline CDR1 SGHRS, CDR2 YFSETQ. CDR3 size: 14 residues. J was trimmed by 12 bases and V by 0 bases; bases with no gene match: 9. The CDR3 loop is CASSLAVGDRETFF. The CDR3 DNA sequence: TGCGCCAGCAGCTTGGCAGTCGGGGACAGGGAGACTTTCTTT.

The gene calls are TRBV12-5 and TRBJ2-7, with TRBD1 as a possible D gene (5 bases). This CDR3 is built from 18 residues. Trimming left V 0 bases short and J 2 bases short, with 20 bases between. Germline-derived CDR1 and CDR2 are LGHNT and FRNRAP. In DNA form, the CDR3 reads TGTGCTAGTGGTTTGGTACATTCTGCAGGGCGAACCGCCTACGAGCAGTACTTC. This encodes CASGLVHSAGRTAYEQYF.

In nucleotides, the CDR3 is TGCAGTTCAGGGGACAGGTCATATGGCTACACCTTC. This encodes CSSGDRSYGYTF. This rearrangement joins TRBV20-1 to TRBJ1-2; 8 nucleotides match TRBD1. There are 12 residues in the CDR3. Unmatched junction bases numbered 7, after V lost 8 bases and J lost 5 bases. Germline values: CDR1 DFQATT, CDR2 SNEGSKA (reference sequence).

The V and J genes are TRBV6-5 and TRBJ1-6; tentative D call: TRBD1 (5 bases). CDR1 is MNHEY, CDR2 SVGAGI, per germline. The V and J ends lost 2 bases and 8 bases respectively, with 10 bases between them. The CDR3 has 14 residues. CDR3 DNA sequence: TGTGCCAGCAGTTACGGTGGGGGTCATTCACCCCTCCACTTT. Translated: CASSYGGGHSPLHF.

This chain links TRBV20-1 with TRBJ2-3; the D gene is possibly TRBD2 (5 bases). V was trimmed by 3 bases and J by 6 bases, leaving 7 bases between them. The germline V gene encodes CDR1 DFQATT and CDR2 SNEGSKA (reference sequence). The CDR3 covers 11 residues. The DNA of the CDR3 is TGCAGTGCTAGTCCGGGGGATACGCAGTATTTT. Translated: CSASPGDTQYF.

This clonotype was picked up many times. V gene TRBV25-1 combines with J gene TRBJ2-7, with D unresolved. CDR3 length equals 12 residues. Trimming took off 2 bases at V and 6 bases at J, with 8 bases between the two ends. Per the germline V gene, CDR1 is MGHDK and CDR2 is SYGVNS. CDR3 region: CASSEGRAEQYF. In DNA, the CDR3 is TGTGCCAGCAGTGAAGGTAGGGCCGAGCAGTACTTC.

The chain links TRBV4-1 to TRBJ2-3; D remains ambiguous. Germline assignment: CDR1 MGHRA and CDR2 YSYEKL. Trimming removed 1 base from V and 4 bases from J, with 12 bases in between. The CDR3 contains 15 residues. The CDR3 DNA is TGCGCCAGCAGCCAAGTAAGAGCGACGGCAGATACGCAGTATTTT. The encoded protein is CASSQVRATADTQYF.

This clonotype was counted many times. The chain employs TRBV24-1 and TRBJ2-7, with D uncertain. Trimming took 3 bases from V and 2 from J, leaving 10 bases between them. Germline CDR1 reads KGHDR; CDR2 reads SFDVKD. CDR3 length equals 14 residues. DNA of the CDR3: TGTGCCACCAGTGATCGCCGATCGGCCTACGAGCAGTACTTC. This gives the protein CATSDRRSAYEQYF.

There are a few counts of this clonotype. The V and J genes are TRBV6-5 and TRBJ1-1, with 12 positions matching TRBD1. This CDR3 has 17 residues. The V gene's germline CDR1 is MNHEY and CDR2 SVGAGI. Germline trimming cut 6 bases from V and 0 bases from J; bases unmatched to any gene: 8. The CDR3 bases are TGTGCCAGCAGCCCGCCGGGACAGGGGGCACTGAACACTGAAGCTTTCTTT. Its translation is CASSPPGQGALNTEAFF.

V is TRBV4-3 and J is TRBJ1-2; D ambiguous. The CDR3 covers 14 residues. In germline, CDR1 is LGHNA, CDR2 YSLEER. The V end lost 4 bases, the J end lost 6 bases, and 15 bases lay between the germline ends. The CDR3 nucleotides read TGCGCCAGCAGCCCTAGACGGTTGGTGGATGGCTACACCTTC. Translating it yields CASSPRRLVDGYTF.

This clonotype has just a few counts. The rearrangement links TRBV19 to TRBJ2-7; 7 bases line up with TRBD1. V lost 4 bases, J lost 0 bases, and 6 bases stayed unmatched. The CDR3 is 15 residues long. Germline V gene sequence: CDR1 LNHDA, CDR2 SQIVND (reference sequence). The CDR3 spells CASSNWDSPSYEQYF. The CDR3 region has the DNA TGTGCCAGTAGTAATTGGGACAGCCCCTCCTACGAGCAGTACTTC.

This clonotype was seen a handful of times. The gene calls are TRBV7-8 and TRBJ2-1, with 7 bases identical to TRBD2. Germline CDR1 reads SGHVS; CDR2 reads FQNEAQ. The CDR3 length is 12 residues. The trim removed 5 bases at V and 13 bases at J, leaving 8 bases unmatched. This CDR3 is CASSKGDYRQFF. CDR3 bases: TGTGCCAGCAGCAAAGGGGACTACAGACAGTTCTTC. Looking up the rest from reference TRBV7-8 and TRBJ2-1 gives the full variable domain: GAGVSQSPRYKVAKRGQDVALRCDPISGHVSLFWYQQALGQGPEFLTYFQNEAQLDKSGLPSDRFFAERPEGSVSTLKIQRTQQEDSAVYLCASSKGDYRQFFGPGTRLTVL.

At least ten counts were recorded for this clonotype. This sequence joins TRBV12-3 or TRBV12-4 and TRBJ2-5; D gene ambiguous. With 4 bases removed from V and 3 bases from J, the gap between germline ends came to 12 bases. The CDR3 is 14 residues long. CDR3 nucleotide sequence: TGTGCCAGCAGTTACTCGACGGAAAAAGAGACCCAGTACTTC. As protein: CASSYSTEKETQYF.

This clonotype occurred many times. The CDR3 protein is CATSTRVQGNQPQHF. The CDR3 DNA reads as TGTGCCACCAGCACGAGGGTACAGGGCAATCAGCCCCAGCATTTT. The chain carries TRBV15 and TRBJ1-5; tentative D call: TRBD1 (5 bases). The CDR3 totals 15 residues. CDR1 and CDR2 (germline): LNHNV, YYDKDF (reference sequence). Deletions cut 4 bases from V and 2 bases from J, with 12 bases between.

This clonotype was picked up a small number of times. The chain employs TRBV12-3 or TRBV12-4 and TRBJ2-1; TRBD2 matches at 14 bases. The CDR3 runs 20 residues. V shed 5 bases and J 0 bases; nucleotides not matched to a gene: 12. CDR3 in DNA: TGTGCCAGCAGTCACGGGACTAGCGGGAGTGTCCCCTACTCCTACAATGAGCAGTTCTTC. Translation gives CASSHGTSGSVPYSYNEQFF.

This chain connects TRBV6-2 or TRBV6-3 to TRBJ2-7; TRBD2 matches 7 bases. CDR3 size: 14 residues. Germline V gene sequence: CDR1 MNHEY, CDR2 SVGEGT. The V and J ends lost 0 bases and 9 bases, in that order; junction bases with no gene match: 8. CDR3 residues: CASSYSAPGTTQYF. The DNA for the CDR3 is TGTGCCAGCAGTTACTCGGCGCCCGGGACTACGCAGTACTTC.

This clonotype was counted only a few times. V is TRBV20-1 and J is TRBJ2-4; 14 nucleotides align to TRBD2. Looked up from germline, CDR1 is DFQATT and CDR2 is SNEGSKA (reference sequence). V lost 1 base and J lost 0; bases outside the gene matches: 5. There are 18 residues in the CDR3. The DNA for the CDR3 is TGCAGTGCTAGAGTAGTGGGACTAGCGGGGGTAGCCAAAAACATTCAGTACTTC. It specifies CSARVVGLAGVAKNIQYF.

This clonotype occurred a few times. The chain joins TRBV2 to TRBJ1-2; D uncertain. Looked up from germline, CDR1 is SNHLY and CDR2 is FYNNEI. V lost 5 bases and J lost 6, with 16 bases in between. This CDR3 is 14 amino acids long. CDR3 loop: CASSMGKGGNGYTF. CDR3 nucleotides: TGTGCCAGCAGTATGGGTAAGGGCGGAAATGGCTACACCTTC. Looking up the rest from reference TRBV2 and TRBJ1-2 gives the full variable domain: EPEVTQTPSHQVTQMGQEVILRCVPISNHLYFYWYRQILGQKVEFLVSFYNNEISEKSEIFDDQFSVERPDGSNFTLKIRSTKLEDSAMYFCASSMGKGGNGYTFGSGTRLTVV.

J is TRBJ2-7 and V is TRBV7-9; possible D gene TRBD2, 5 bases. Trimming took 2 bases from V and 5 from J, leaving 13 bases between them. Germline V gene data show CDR1 as SEHNR and CDR2 as FQNEAQ (reference sequence). The CDR3 sequence is 14 residues long. CDR3 in DNA: TGTGCCAGCAGCTTACAGGAGAGGGTCGACGAGCAGTACTTC. Translating gives CASSLQERVDEQYF.